This T cell receptor (beta chain) was sequenced during a study of cytomegalovirus exposure and HLA in healthy donors. Looking at the study overall: A prior analysis found 117 million unique TCR beta sequences from some 200 million T cells. General study results and limits: Later genetic work tied a missense DCLRE1C variant to beta-chain V and J trimming. An assumption of roughly uniform sequencing depth across donors underlay the presence/absence analyses. Altogether, 160 or so TCR beta chains were recorded as cytomegalovirus-associated.

This CDR3 is built from 15 residues. Trimming took 6 bases from V and 4 from J, leaving 19 bases between them. Germline CDR1 reads SQVTM; CDR2 reads ANQGSEA. About this clone: Its antigen is not identified.

PCR involved 60 Vbeta and 13 Jbeta primers. Some clones are missing from TCRdb's copy, which holds only in-frame ones; the method was immunoSEQ multiplex PCR. The sample contains about 140,000 clones, approximately 84% of which appear only once. The sequenced sample was PBMCs. V is TRBV29-1 and J is TRBJ2-1; the D is unclear. The clonotype comes from a middle-aged woman in good health and CMV-seronegative. CDR3 nucleotides: TGCAGCGTCGAAATAGGCTGGGCAGGATACAATGAGCAGTTCTTC. Translated: CSVEIGWAGYNEQFF.